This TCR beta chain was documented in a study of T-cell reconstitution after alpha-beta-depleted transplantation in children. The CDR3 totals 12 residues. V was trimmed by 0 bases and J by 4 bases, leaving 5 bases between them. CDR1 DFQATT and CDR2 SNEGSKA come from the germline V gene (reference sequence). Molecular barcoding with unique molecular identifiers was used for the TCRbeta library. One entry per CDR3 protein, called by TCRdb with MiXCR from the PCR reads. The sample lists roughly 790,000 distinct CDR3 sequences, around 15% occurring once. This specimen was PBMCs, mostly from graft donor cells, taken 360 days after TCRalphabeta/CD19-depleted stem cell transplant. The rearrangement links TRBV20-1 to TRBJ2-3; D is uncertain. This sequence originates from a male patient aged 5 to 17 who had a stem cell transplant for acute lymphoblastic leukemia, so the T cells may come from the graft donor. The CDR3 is CSARDGADTQYF. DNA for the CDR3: TGCAGTGCTAGAGATGGGGCAGATACGCAGTATTTT.